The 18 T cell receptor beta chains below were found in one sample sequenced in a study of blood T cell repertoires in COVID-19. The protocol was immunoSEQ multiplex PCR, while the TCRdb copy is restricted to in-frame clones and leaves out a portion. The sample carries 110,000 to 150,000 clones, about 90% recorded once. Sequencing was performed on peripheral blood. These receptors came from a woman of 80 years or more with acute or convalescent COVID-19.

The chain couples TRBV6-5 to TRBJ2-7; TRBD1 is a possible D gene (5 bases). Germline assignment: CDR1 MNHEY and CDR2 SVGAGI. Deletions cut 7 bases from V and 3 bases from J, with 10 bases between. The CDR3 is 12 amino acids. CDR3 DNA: TGTGCCAGCATGGCAGGGTACTACGAGCAGTACTTC. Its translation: CASMAGYYEQYF.

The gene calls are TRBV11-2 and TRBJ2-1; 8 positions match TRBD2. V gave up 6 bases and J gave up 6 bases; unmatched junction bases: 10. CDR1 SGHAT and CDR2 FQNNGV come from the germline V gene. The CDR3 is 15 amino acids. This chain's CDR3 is CASSLRTGTSNEQFF. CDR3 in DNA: TGTGCCAGCAGTCTAAGAACCGGGACTAGCAATGAGCAGTTCTTC.

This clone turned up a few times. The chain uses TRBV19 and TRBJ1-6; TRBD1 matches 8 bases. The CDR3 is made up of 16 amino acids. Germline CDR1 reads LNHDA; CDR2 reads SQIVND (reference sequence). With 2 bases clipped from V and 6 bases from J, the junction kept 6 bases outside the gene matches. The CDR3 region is CASSIKQGAINSPLHF. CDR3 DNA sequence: TGTGCCAGTAGTATAAAGCAGGGGGCAATTAATTCACCCCTCCACTTT.

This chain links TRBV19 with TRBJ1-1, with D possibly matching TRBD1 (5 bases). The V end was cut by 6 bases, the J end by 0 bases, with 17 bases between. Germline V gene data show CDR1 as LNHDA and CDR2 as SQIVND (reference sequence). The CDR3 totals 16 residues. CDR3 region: CASSLLTASMNTEAFF. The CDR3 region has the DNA TGTGCCAGTAGCCTATTGACAGCGTCCATGAACACTGAAGCTTTCTTT.

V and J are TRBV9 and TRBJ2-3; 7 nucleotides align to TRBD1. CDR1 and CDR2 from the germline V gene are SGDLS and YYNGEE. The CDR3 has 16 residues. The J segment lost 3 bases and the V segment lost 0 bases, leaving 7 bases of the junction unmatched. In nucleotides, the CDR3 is TGTGCCAGCAGCGTAGGACAGGGAAGGCGTACAGATACGCAGTATTTT. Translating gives CASSVGQGRRTDTQYF.

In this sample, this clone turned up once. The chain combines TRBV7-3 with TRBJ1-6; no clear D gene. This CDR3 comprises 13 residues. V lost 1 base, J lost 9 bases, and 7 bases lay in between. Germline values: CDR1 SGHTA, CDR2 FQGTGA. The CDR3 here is CASSLMSSSPLHF. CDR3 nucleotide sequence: TGTGCCAGCAGCTTAATGTCGAGTTCACCCCTCCACTTT.

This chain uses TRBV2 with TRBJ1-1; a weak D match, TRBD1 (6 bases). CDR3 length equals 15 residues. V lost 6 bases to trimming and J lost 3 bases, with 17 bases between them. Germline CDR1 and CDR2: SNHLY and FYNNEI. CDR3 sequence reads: CASRPGAGVDTEAFF. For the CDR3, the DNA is TGTGCCAGCAGGCCAGGGGCTGGGGTGGACACTGAAGCTTTCTTT.

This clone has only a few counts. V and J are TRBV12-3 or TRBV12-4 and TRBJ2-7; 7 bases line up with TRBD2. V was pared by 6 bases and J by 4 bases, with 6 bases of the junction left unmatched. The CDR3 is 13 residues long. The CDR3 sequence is CASSSGGWYEQYF. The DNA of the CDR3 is TGTGCCAGCAGCTCCGGGGGGTGGTACGAGCAGTACTTC.

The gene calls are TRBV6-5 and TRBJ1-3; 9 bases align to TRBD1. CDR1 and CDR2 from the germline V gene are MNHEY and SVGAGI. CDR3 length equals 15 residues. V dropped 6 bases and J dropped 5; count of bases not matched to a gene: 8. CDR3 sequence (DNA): TGTGCCAGCAGCTACGGACAGGGGATTCGAAACACCATATATTTT. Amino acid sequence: CASSYGQGIRNTIYF.

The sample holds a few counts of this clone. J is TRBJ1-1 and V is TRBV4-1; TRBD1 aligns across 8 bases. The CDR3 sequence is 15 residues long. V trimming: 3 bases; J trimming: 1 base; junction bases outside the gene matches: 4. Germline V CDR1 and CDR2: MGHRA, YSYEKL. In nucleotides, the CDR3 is TGCGCCAGCAGCCACCCCGGGACAGGGAACACTGAAGCTTTCTTT. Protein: CASSHPGTGNTEAFF.

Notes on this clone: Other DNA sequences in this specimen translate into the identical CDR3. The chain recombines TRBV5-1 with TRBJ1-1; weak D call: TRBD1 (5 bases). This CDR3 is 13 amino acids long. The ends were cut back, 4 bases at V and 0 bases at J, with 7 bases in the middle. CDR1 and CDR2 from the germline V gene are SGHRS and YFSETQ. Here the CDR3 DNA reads TGCGCCAGCAGCAGGGGTATGAACACTGAAGCTTTCTTT. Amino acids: CASSRGMNTEAFF.

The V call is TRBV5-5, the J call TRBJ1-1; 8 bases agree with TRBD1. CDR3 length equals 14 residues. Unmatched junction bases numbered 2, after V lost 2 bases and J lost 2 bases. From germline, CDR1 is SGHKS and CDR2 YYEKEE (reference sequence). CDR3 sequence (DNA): TGTGCCAGCAGCTTTACAGGGGGAAACACTGAAGCTTTCTTT. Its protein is CASSFTGGNTEAFF.

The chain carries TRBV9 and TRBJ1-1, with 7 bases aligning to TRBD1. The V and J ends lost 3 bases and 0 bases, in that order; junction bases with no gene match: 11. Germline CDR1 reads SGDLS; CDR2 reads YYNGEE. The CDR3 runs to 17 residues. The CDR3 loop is CASSAPGQVFMNTEAFF. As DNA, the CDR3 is TGTGCCAGCAGCGCCCCCGGACAGGTCTTCATGAACACTGAAGCTTTCTTT.

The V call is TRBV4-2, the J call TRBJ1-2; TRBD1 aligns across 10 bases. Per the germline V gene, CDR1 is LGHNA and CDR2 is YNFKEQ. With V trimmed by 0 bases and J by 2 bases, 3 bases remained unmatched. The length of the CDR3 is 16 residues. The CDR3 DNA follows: TGTGCCAGCAGCCAAGATGCGACAGGGGGCAACTATGGCTACACCTTC. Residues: CASSQDATGGNYGYTF.

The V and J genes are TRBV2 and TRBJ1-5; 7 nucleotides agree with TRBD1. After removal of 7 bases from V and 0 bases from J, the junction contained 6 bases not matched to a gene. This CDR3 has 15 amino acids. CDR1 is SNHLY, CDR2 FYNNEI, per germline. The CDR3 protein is CASKAQGISNQPQHF. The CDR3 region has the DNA TGTGCCAGCAAAGCACAGGGGATTAGCAATCAGCCCCAGCATTTT.

The chain's CDR3 is CASKRGTASPLHF. CDR3 DNA: TGTGCCAGCAAGAGGGGGACAGCTTCACCCCTCCACTTT. The J gene is TRBJ1-6, the V gene TRBV28; 7 nucleotides match TRBD1. Germline CDR1 MDHEN, CDR2 SYDVKM. The CDR3 covers 13 residues. The V and J ends lost 7 bases and 9 bases, in that order; junction bases with no gene match: 6.

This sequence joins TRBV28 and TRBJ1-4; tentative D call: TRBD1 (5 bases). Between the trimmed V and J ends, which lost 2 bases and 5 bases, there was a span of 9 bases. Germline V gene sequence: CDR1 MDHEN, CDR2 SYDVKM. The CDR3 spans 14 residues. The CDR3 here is CASSLQGGNEKLFF. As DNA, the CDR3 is TGTGCCAGCAGTTTACAGGGAGGGAATGAAAAACTGTTTTTT.

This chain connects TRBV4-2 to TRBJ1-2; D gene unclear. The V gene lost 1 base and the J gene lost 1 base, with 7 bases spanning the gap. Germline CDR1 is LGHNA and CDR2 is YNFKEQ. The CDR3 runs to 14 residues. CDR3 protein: CASSQGVSNYGYTF. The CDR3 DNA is TGTGCCAGCAGCCAAGGTGTGAGTAACTATGGCTACACCTTC.